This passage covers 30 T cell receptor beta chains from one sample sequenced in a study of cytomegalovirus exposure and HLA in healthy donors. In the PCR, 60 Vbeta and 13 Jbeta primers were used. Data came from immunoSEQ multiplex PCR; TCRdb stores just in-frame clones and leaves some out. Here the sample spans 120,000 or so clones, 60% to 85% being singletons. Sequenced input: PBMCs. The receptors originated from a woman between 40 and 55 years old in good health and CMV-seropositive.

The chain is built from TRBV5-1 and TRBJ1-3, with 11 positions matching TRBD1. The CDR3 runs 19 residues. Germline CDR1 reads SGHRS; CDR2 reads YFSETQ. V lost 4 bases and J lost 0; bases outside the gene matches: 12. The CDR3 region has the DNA TGCGCCAGCAGCATCGGGACAGGGGGATCGATGAGCTCTGGAAACACCATATATTTT. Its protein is CASSIGTGGSMSSGNTIYF.

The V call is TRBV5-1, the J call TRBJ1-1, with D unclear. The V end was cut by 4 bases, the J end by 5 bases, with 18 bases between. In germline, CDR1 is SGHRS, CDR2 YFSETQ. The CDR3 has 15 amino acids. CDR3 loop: CASSSRGQKLTEAFF. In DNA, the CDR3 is TGCGCCAGCAGCAGCCGTGGGCAGAAGCTAACTGAAGCTTTCTTT.

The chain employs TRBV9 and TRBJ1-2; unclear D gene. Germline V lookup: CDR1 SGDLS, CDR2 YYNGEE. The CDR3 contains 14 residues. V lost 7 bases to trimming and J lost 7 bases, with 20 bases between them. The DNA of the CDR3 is TGTGCCAGCGATCCCCTCCGGGTTGAGAGTGGCTACACCTTC. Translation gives CASDPLRVESGYTF.

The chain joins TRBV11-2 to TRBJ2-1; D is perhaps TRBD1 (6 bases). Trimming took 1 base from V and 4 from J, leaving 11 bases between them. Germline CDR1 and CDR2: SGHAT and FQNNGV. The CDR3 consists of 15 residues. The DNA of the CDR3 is TGTGCCAGCAGCTTAGTTCAGGGGTTGTACAATGAGCAGTTCTTC. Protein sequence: CASSLVQGLYNEQFF. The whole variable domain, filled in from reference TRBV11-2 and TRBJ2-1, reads EAGVAQSPRYKIIEKRQSVAFWCNPISGHATLYWYQQILGQGPKLLIQFQNNGVVDDSQLPKDRFSAERLKGVDSTLKIQPAKLEDSAVYLCASSLVQGLYNEQFFGPGTRLTVL.

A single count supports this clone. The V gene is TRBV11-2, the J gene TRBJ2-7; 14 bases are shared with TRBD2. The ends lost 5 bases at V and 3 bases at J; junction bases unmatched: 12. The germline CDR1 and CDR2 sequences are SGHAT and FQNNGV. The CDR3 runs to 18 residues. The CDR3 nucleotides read TGTGCCAGCAGCGTAAGGGGGACTAGCGGGAGTTCGAGCTACGAGCAGTACTTC. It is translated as CASSVRGTSGSSSYEQYF.

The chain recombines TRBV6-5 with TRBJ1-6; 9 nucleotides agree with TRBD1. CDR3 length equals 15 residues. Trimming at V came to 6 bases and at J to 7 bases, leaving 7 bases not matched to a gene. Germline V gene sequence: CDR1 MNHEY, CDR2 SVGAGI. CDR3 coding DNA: TGTGCCAGCAGACCCGACAGGGGGGGGAATTCACCCCTCCACTTT. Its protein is CASRPDRGGNSPLHF.

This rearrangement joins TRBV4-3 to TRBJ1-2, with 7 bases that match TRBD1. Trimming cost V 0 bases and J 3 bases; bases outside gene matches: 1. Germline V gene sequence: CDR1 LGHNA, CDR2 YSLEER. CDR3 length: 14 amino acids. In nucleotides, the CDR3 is TGCGCCAGCAGCCAAGAGGACAGGTACTATGGCTACACCTTC. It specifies CASSQEDRYYGYTF.

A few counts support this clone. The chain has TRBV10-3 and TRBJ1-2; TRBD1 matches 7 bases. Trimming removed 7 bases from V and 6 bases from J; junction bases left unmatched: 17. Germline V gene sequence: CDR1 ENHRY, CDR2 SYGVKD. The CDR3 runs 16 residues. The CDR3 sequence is CAITQGAGQSRDGYTF. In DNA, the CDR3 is TGTGCCATCACCCAAGGGGCGGGACAGTCCCGGGATGGCTACACCTTC.

The CDR3 loop is CASSVGGGYSYNEQFF. For the CDR3, the DNA is TGTGCCAGCAGCGTAGGAGGCGGGTACTCCTACAATGAGCAGTTCTTC. The chain has TRBV9 and TRBJ2-1; the D gene is possibly TRBD2 (5 bases). Germline values: CDR1 SGDLS, CDR2 YYNGEE. The CDR3 is 16 amino acids. V lost 0 bases, J lost 0 bases, and 10 bases lay in between.

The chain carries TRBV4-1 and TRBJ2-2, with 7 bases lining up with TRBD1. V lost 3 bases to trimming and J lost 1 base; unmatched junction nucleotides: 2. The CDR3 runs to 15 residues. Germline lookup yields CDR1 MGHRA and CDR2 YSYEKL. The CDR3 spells CASSQGQLNTGELFF. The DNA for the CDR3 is TGCGCCAGCAGCCAGGGACAGCTGAACACCGGGGAGCTGTTTTTT.

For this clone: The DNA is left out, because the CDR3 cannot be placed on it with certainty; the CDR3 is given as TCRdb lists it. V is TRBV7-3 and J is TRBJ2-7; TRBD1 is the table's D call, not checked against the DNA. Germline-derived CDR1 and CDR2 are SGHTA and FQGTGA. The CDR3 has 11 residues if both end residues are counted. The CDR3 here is CASSFGQGIYF.

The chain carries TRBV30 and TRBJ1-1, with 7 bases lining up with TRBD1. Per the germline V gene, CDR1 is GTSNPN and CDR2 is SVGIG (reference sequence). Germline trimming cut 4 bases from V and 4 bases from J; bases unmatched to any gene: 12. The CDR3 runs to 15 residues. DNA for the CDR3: TGTGCCTGGAACTTCCTCGACAGGGTGGGCACTGAAGCTTTCTTT. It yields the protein CAWNFLDRVGTEAFF.

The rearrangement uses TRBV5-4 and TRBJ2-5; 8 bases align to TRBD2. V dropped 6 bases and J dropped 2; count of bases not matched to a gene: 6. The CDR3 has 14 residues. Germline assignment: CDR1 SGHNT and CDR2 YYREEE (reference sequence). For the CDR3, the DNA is TGTGCCAGCACCCGGGGGGGGGATCAAGAGACCCAGTACTTC. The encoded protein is CASTRGGDQETQYF.

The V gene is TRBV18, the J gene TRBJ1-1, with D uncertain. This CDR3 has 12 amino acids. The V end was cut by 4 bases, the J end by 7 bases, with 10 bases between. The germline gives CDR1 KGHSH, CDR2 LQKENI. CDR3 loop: CASSLGTVEAFF. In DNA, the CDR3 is TGTGCCAGCTCACTCGGCACAGTTGAAGCTTTCTTT.

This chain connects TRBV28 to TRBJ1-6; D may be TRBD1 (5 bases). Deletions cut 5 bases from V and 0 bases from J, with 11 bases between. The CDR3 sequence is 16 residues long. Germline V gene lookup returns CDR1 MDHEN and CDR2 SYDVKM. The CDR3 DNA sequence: TGTGCCAGCAGTCCGAACGACAGCTCCTATAATTCACCCCTCCACTTT. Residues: CASSPNDSSYNSPLHF.

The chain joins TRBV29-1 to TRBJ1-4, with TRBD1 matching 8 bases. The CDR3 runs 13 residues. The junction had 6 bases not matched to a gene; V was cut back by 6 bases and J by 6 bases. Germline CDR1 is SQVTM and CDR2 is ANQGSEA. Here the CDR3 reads CSVAGTGYEKLFF. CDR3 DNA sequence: TGCAGCGTCGCCGGGACAGGATATGAAAAACTGTTTTTT.

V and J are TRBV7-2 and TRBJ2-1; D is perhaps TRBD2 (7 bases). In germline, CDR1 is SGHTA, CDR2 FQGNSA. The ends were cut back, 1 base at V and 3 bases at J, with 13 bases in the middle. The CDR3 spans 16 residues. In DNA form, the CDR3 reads TGTGCCAGCAGCTTAGTGATAGGGGGGGGCTACAATGAGCAGTTCTTC. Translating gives CASSLVIGGGYNEQFF.

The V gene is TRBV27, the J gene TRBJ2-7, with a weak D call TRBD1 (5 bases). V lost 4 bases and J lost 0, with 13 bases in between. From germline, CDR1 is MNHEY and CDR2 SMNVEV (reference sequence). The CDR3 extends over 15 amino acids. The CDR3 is CASSSRTSSSYEQYF. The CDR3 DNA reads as TGTGCCAGCAGTTCTCGGACATCCAGCTCCTACGAGCAGTACTTC.

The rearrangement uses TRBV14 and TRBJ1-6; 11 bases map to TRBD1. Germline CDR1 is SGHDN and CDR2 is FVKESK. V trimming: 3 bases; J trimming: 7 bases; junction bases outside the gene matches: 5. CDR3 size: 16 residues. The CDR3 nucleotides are TGTGCCAGCAGCCACGGACAGGGGGCGACGAATTCACCCCTCCACTTT. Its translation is CASSHGQGATNSPLHF.

The CDR3 protein is CASSLGTGGSLNSGNTIYF. CDR3 bases: TGCGCCAGCAGCCTAGGGACAGGGGGCAGTTTAAACTCTGGAAACACCATATATTTT. The rearrangement links TRBV5-1 to TRBJ1-3; the match to TRBD1 covers 12 bases. The CDR3 has 19 residues. Germline V gene data show CDR1 as SGHRS and CDR2 as YFSETQ. V shed 4 bases, J shed 0 bases, and the junction held 11 bases outside the gene matches.

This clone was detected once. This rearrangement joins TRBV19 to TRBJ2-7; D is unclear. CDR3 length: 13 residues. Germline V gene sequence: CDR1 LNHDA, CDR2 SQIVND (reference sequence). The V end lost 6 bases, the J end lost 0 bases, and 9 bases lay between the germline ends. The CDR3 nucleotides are TGTGCCAGTAGGACGGGTACCTCCTACGAGCAGTACTTC. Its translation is CASRTGTSYEQYF.

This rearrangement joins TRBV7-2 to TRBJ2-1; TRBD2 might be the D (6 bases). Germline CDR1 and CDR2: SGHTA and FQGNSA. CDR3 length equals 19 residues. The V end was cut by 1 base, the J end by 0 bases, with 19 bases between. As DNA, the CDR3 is TGTGCCAGCAGCTTAGTTTCGTCTGTGGCGGGGAGCTCCTACAATGAGCAGTTCTTC. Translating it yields CASSLVSSVAGSSYNEQFF.

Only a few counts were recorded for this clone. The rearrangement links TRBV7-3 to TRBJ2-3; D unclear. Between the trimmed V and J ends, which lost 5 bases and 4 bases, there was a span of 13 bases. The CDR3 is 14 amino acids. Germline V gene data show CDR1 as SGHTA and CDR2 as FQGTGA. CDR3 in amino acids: CASSPDSAADTQYF. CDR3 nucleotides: TGTGCCAGCAGCCCCGACTCCGCCGCAGATACGCAGTATTTT.

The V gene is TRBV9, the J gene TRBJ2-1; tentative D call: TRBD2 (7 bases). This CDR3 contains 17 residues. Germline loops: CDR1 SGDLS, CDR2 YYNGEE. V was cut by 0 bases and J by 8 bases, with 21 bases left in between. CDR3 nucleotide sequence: TGTGCCAGCAGCGTAGAGGGGGGGATGGAAGCTTCCGATGAGCAGTTCTTC. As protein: CASSVEGGMEASDEQFF.

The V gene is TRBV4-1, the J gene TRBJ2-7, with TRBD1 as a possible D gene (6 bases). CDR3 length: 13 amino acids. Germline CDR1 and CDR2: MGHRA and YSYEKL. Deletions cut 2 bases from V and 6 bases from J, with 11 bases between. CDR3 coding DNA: TGCGCCAGCAGCCAAAAACAGGGTCGCGAGCAGTACTTC. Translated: CASSQKQGREQYF.

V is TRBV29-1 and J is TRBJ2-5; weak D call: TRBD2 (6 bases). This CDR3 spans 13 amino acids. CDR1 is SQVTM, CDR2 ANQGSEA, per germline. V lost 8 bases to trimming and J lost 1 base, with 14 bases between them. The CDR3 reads CSFHPGVQETQYF. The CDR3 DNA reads TGCAGCTTTCACCCGGGGGTCCAAGAGACCCAGTACTTC.

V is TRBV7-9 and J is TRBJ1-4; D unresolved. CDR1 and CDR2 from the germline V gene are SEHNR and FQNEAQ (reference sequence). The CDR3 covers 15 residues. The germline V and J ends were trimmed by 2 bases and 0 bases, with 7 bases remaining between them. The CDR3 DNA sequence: TGTGCCAGCAGCTTACGAGGGTCAACTAATGAAAAACTGTTTTTT. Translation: CASSLRGSTNEKLFF.

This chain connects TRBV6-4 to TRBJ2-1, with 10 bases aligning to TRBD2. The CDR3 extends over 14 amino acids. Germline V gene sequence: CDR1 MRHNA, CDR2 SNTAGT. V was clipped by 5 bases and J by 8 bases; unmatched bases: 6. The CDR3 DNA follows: TGTGCCAGCAGTAAGCGGGGGGGCCAGGATGAGCAGTTCTTC. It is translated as CASSKRGGQDEQFF.

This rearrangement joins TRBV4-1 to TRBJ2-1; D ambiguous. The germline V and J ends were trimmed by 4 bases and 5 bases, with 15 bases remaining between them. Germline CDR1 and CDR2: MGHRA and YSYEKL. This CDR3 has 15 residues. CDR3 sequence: CASSPHYRPDNEQFF. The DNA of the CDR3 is TGCGCCAGCAGCCCCCACTATCGGCCCGACAATGAGCAGTTCTTC.

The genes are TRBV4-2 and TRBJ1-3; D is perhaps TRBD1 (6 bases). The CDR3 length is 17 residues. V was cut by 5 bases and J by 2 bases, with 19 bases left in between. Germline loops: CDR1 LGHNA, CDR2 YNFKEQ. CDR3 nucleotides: TGTGCCAGCAGCAAAAGTCCAGGGGAAGGCCCTGGAAACACCATATATTTT. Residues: CASSKSPGEGPGNTIYF.